Described below is a single T cell receptor beta chain sequence and its context. Antigen unknown. From germline, CDR1 is LNHDA and CDR2 SQIVND (reference sequence). Trimming took off 3 bases at V and 4 bases at J, with 12 bases between the two ends. This CDR3 region has 14 residues. This entry belongs to a study of shared clonotypes between healthy human individuals. Whole-study context: The study used three CD4 naive, three CD4 memory, two CD8 naive and one CD8 memory plate per donor. Overall study results and limits: The low donor count limited represented genetic and exposure-history diversity.

Assay: immunoSEQ multiplex PCR; the TCRdb copy retains only in-frame clones and omits some. The sample comprises about a million clones, roughly 72% of which are singletons, and nearly 1.5% rests with the top ten. Each sample came from a Caucasian adult donor living in Nashville, Tennessee. A CD45RA+ naive subset and a CD45RA-negative memory subset were split from CD4+ cells. This receptor was obtained from a man younger than 30 in good health. The chain recombines TRBV19 with TRBJ1-2; D may be TRBD1 (5 bases). Sequences were obtained from memory CD4+ T cells sorted from blood. The subset was: CD45RA-negative fraction. In DNA, the CDR3 is TGTGCCAGTAGTATGACAGTGTCCGTCTATGGCTACACCTTC. This sequence encodes CASSMTVSVYGYTF.